A single sample is the source of the 24 T cell receptor beta chains below, sequenced in a study of monozygotic twins with cystic fibrosis. Clones were sequenced by immunoSEQ multiplex PCR, and TCRdb holds only the in-frame ones, with some missing. The sample lists 11,000 to 15,000 clones; about 88% were seen once. Material for sequencing was blood. The source of these receptors is a boy between 10 and 17 years old with cystic fibrosis.

J is TRBJ1-2 and V is TRBV11-2; possible D gene TRBD1, 6 bases. CDR1 is SGHAT, CDR2 FQNNGV, per germline. The CDR3 extends over 13 amino acids. V was cut by 5 bases and J by 8 bases, with 15 bases left in between. CDR3 DNA sequence: TGTGCCAGCAGCCCCGGGACGGGGGGCGGCTACACCTTC. Translated, it gives CASSPGTGGGYTF.

The rearrangement links TRBV30 to TRBJ2-5; perhaps TRBD1 as D (6 bases). The ends were cut back, 5 bases at V and 4 bases at J, with 17 bases in the middle. Germline loops: CDR1 GTSNPN, CDR2 SVGIG (reference sequence). This CDR3 region has 14 residues. For the CDR3, the DNA is TGTGCCTGGGGGGGTACAGGGAAAGGAGAGACCCAGTACTTC. It is translated as CAWGGTGKGETQYF. Looking up the rest from reference TRBV30 and TRBJ2-5 gives the full variable domain: SQTIHQWPATLVQPVGSPLSLECTVEGTSNPNLYWYRQAAGRGLQLLFYSVGIGQISSEVPQNLSASRPQDRQFILSSKKLLLSDSGFYLCAWGGTGKGETQYFGPGTRLLVL.

In this sample, this clone turned up once. The chain couples TRBV9 to TRBJ1-1; D might be TRBD1 (6 bases). V lost 1 base, J lost 1 base, and 14 bases lay in between. The CDR3 is 16 residues long. Per germline, CDR1 SGDLS and CDR2 YYNGEE. CDR3 bases: TGTGCCAGCAGCGTATACCCGTTAGGGGGGAACACTGAAGCTTTCTTT. Translating it yields CASSVYPLGGNTEAFF.

The chain joins TRBV11-2 to TRBJ1-2; perhaps TRBD1 as D (5 bases). V was clipped by 5 bases and J by 5 bases, with 12 bases between them. Germline V lookup: CDR1 SGHAT, CDR2 FQNNGV. The CDR3 totals 13 residues. The CDR3 coding sequence is TGTGCCAGCAGCCCCGGGACGGATTATGGCTACACCTTC. This translates into CASSPGTDYGYTF.

The V call is TRBV19, the J call TRBJ1-5, with D tentatively TRBD1 (6 bases). This CDR3 contains 14 residues. Germline CDR1 and CDR2: LNHDA and SQIVND (reference sequence). Trimming pared 6 bases from V and 10 bases from J, leaving 19 bases between. The CDR3 here is CASSQNRVPAPQHF. For the CDR3, the DNA is TGTGCCAGTAGCCAGAACAGGGTTCCTGCTCCCCAGCATTTT.

V gene TRBV5-1 combines with J gene TRBJ1-4; D uncertain. The CDR3 has 15 amino acids. V shed 0 bases and J shed 5 bases, with 11 bases lying between them. Per the germline V gene, CDR1 is SGHRS and CDR2 is YFSETQ. As DNA, the CDR3 is TGCGCCAGCAGCTTGGCGCGGGGAGGGAATGAAAAACTGTTTTTT. Translation gives CASSLARGGNEKLFF.

A single count supports this clone. This rearrangement joins TRBV29-1 to TRBJ1-2; the D gene is possibly TRBD1 (5 bases). Trimming shortened V by 7 bases and J by 5 bases, and 11 bases separated the two germline ends. The V gene's germline CDR1 is SQVTM and CDR2 ANQGSEA. The length of the CDR3 is 11 residues. The CDR3 bases are TGCAGCGACCTGACAGATTATGGCTACACCTTC. Its protein is CSDLTDYGYTF.

The CDR3 DNA reads TGCGCCAGCAGCCAGAGACAGGGTCCCGCGAACACCGGGGAGCTGTTTTTT. Residues: CASSQRQGPANTGELFF. V is TRBV4-1 and J is TRBJ2-2, with TRBD1 matching 7 bases. This CDR3 contains 17 residues. V shed 3 bases and J 0 bases; nucleotides not matched to a gene: 7. Germline V gives CDR1 MGHRA, CDR2 YSYEKL.

The genes are TRBV9 and TRBJ1-4; D not resolved. V was cut by 0 bases and J by 2 bases, with 5 bases left in between. The CDR3 loop spans 14 amino acids. The germline V gene has CDR1 SGDLS and CDR2 YYNGEE. The CDR3 spells CASSVGPTNEKLFF. The CDR3 coding sequence is TGTGCCAGCAGCGTAGGGCCCACTAATGAAAAACTGTTTTTT.

The V and J genes are TRBV5-1 and TRBJ2-1; unclear D gene. CDR3 length: 15 amino acids. Germline V gene sequence: CDR1 SGHRS, CDR2 YFSETQ. Between the trimmed V and J ends, which lost 1 base and 8 bases, there was a span of 16 bases. CDR3 loop: CASSLSDSVEDEQFF. In DNA, the CDR3 is TGCGCCAGCAGCTTGTCGGATTCGGTTGAGGATGAGCAGTTCTTC.

The chain carries TRBV19 and TRBJ2-7; 7 nucleotides align to TRBD2. Per germline, CDR1 LNHDA and CDR2 SQIVND (reference sequence). J gave up 12 bases and V 5 bases, and 16 bases lay outside the gene matches. This CDR3 region has 14 residues. This CDR3 is CASSSEGTILRMYF. In DNA, the CDR3 is TGTGCCAGTAGTTCGGAGGGGACTATCCTACGCATGTACTTC.

J is TRBJ1-5 and V is TRBV6-1; 7 nucleotides agree with TRBD1. V trimming: 4 bases; J trimming: 5 bases; junction bases outside the gene matches: 11. Germline assignment: CDR1 MNHNS and CDR2 SASEGT. CDR3 size: 16 residues. For the CDR3, the DNA is TGTGCCAGCAGTGCTTGGAGGGGACAGAAGTATCAGCCCCAGCATTTT. Its protein product is CASSAWRGQKYQPQHF.

The chain employs TRBV5-1 and TRBJ2-3, with 8 bases matching TRBD2. Germline loops: CDR1 SGHRS, CDR2 YFSETQ. Trimming removed 7 bases from V and 2 bases from J; junction bases left unmatched: 18. This CDR3 contains 18 residues. The CDR3 loop reads CASANPAGDGGFTDTQYF. The CDR3 DNA reads as TGCGCCAGCGCCAATCCAGCGGGGGACGGGGGATTCACAGATACGCAGTATTTT. Based on the CDR3 plus reference TRBV5-1 and TRBJ2-3, the full variable domain is KAGVTQTPRYLIKTRGQQVTLSCSPISGHRSVSWYQQTPGQGLQFLFEYFSETQRNKGNFPGRFSGRQFSNSRSEMNVSTLELGDSALYLCASANPAGDGGFTDTQYFGPGTRLTVL.

The chain employs TRBV15 and TRBJ2-5; 7 bases agree with TRBD2. The CDR3 runs 15 residues. CDR1 LNHNV and CDR2 YYDKDF come from the germline V gene (reference sequence). The V and J ends lost 0 bases and 5 bases, in that order; junction bases with no gene match: 6. The CDR3 sequence is CATSRDRIAGETQYF. Written as DNA, the CDR3 is TGTGCCACCAGCAGAGATCGTATAGCGGGCGAGACCCAGTACTTC.

The chain is built from TRBV29-1 and TRBJ2-2, with D uncertain. Trimming removed 6 bases at V and 7 bases at J, with 12 bases between. Germline-derived CDR1 and CDR2 are SQVTM and ANQGSEA. The CDR3 totals 12 residues. The CDR3 region has the DNA TGCAGCGTAGGAATACCGGACGGGGAGCTGTTTTTT. Its translation: CSVGIPDGELFF.

CDR3: CASSQRAGGAGQPQHF. In DNA form, the CDR3 reads TGCGCCAGCAGCCAAAGGGCAGGGGGCGCGGGTCAGCCCCAGCATTTT. The chain recombines TRBV4-1 with TRBJ1-5, with TRBD1 identical over 8 bases. The CDR3 consists of 16 residues. Germline assignment: CDR1 MGHRA and CDR2 YSYEKL. The V gene end was trimmed by 2 bases and the J gene end by 6 bases; junction bases not matched to a gene: 9.

This clone was observed a single time. The V gene is TRBV5-1, the J gene TRBJ1-1; 7 bases are a match to TRBD1. CDR1 and CDR2 from the germline V gene are SGHRS and YFSETQ. Unmatched junction bases numbered 9, after V lost 4 bases and J lost 3 bases. The CDR3 is made up of 15 amino acids. In DNA form, the CDR3 reads TGCGCCAGCAGCCGACCCACAGGGGCGGACACTGAAGCTTTCTTT. Its protein is CASSRPTGADTEAFF.

The gene calls are TRBV9 and TRBJ2-1; D is ambiguous. The V end was cut by 4 bases, the J end by 5 bases, with 22 bases between. Germline CDR1 and CDR2: SGDLS and YYNGEE. The CDR3 consists of 17 residues. CDR3 amino acids: CASSPRHLINPNNEQFF. DNA of the CDR3: TGTGCCAGCAGCCCCCGACACCTAATCAACCCCAACAATGAGCAGTTCTTC.

V and J are TRBV4-1 and TRBJ2-3; 7 bases match TRBD1. The junction had 12 bases not matched to a gene; V was cut back by 4 bases and J by 2 bases. Germline values: CDR1 MGHRA, CDR2 YSYEKL. The CDR3 has 17 residues. CDR3 in amino acids: CASSLTWRQGDTDTQYF. CDR3 DNA sequence: TGCGCCAGCAGCCTGACTTGGAGGCAGGGGGACACAGATACGCAGTATTTT.

The V and J genes are TRBV18 and TRBJ1-2; D remains ambiguous. Trimming shortened V by 2 bases and J by 0 bases, and 13 bases separated the two germline ends. The CDR3 loop spans 16 amino acids. The V gene's germline CDR1 is KGHSH and CDR2 LQKENI. The CDR3 region is CASSPGSGTTNYGYTF. The CDR3 DNA reads TGTGCCAGCTCACCAGGGAGCGGCACTACTAACTATGGCTACACCTTC.

The chain has TRBV2 and TRBJ2-1, with D unclear. V was clipped by 6 bases and J by 3 bases, with 9 bases between them. This CDR3 contains 13 residues. Per the germline V gene, CDR1 is SNHLY and CDR2 is FYNNEI. CDR3 in amino acids: CASRPRGYNEQFF. The DNA of the CDR3 is TGTGCCAGCAGACCTAGAGGCTACAATGAGCAGTTCTTC.

The chain has TRBV6-5 and TRBJ1-2; the D is unclear. The CDR3 is 13 residues long. The V and J ends lost 2 bases and 11 bases respectively, with 15 bases between them. CDR1 MNHEY and CDR2 SVGAGI come from the germline V gene. CDR3 sequence: CASSYHDQAQYTF. In DNA form, the CDR3 reads TGTGCCAGCAGTTACCACGATCAGGCACAGTACACCTTC.

The chain employs TRBV1 and TRBJ2-3; TRBD1, the table's D call, was not compared with the DNA. TRBV1 is a recognized pseudogene. This CDR3 region has 18 residues. This CDR3 is CTSSPSRAGVWKTDTQYF. For the CDR3, the DNA is TGCACCAGCAGCCCTTCTCGGGCAGGGGTGTGGAAGACAGATACGCAGTATTTT.

The chain has TRBV5-1 and TRBJ2-7; a weak D match, TRBD1 (6 bases). CDR3 length: 15 amino acids. V lost 3 bases and J lost 0, with 13 bases in between. In germline, CDR1 is SGHRS, CDR2 YFSETQ. The CDR3 coding sequence is TGCGCCAGCAGCTCGCAGTTGGGGGCCTCCTACGAGCAGTACTTC. It specifies CASSSQLGASYEQYF.